Listed here is a single T cell receptor beta chain. What it recognizes is unknown. The entry originates in a study of cytomegalovirus exposure and HLA in healthy donors. The CDR3 is 15 amino acids. Germline CDR1 MNHNS, CDR2 SASEGT. Trimming at V came to 4 bases and at J to 3 bases, leaving 6 bases not matched to a gene. The primer mix had 60 Vbeta and 13 Jbeta primers. Here immunoSEQ multiplex PCR was the method, and the copy in TCRdb shows in-frame clones only, minus some. The repertoire holds some 120,000 clones, with around two thirds as singletons. Broader study findings: The study carried out a later analysis of TCR beta sequences. It associated 15,000 to 20,000 of them with specific HLA alleles at a false discovery rate of 0.05. Later work showed greater clonal expansion in HLA-associated TCR beta chains than in equally common others. Generally TCR sequences proved uncommon, though certain public TCRs appeared in numerous donors. In an earlier analysis, about 87% or about 30%: the productive usage of most TCR beta V segments.

The origin of this receptor is a man aged 55 to 70 in good health and CMV-seropositive. Source material: PBMCs. The chain links TRBV6-1 to TRBJ1-5; TRBD1 agrees at 7 bases. CDR3 sequence reads: CASSATGQLNQPQHF. In nucleotides, the CDR3 is TGTGCCAGCAGTGCTACGGGACAGCTCAATCAGCCCCAGCATTTT.